This T cell receptor (beta chain) was sequenced for a study of blood T cell repertoires in COVID-19. CDR3 length: 13 residues. In germline, CDR1 is SQVTM, CDR2 ANQGSEA. Deletions cut 5 bases from V and 2 bases from J, with 12 bases between. The method was immunoSEQ multiplex PCR; TCRdb's version includes in-frame clones alone and lacks a portion of them. The table has about 260,000 clones, approximately 90% seen once. The V and J genes are TRBV29-1 and TRBJ1-1; D is ambiguous. Sequences were obtained from PBMCs or T cells enriched from blood (not recorded which). This clonotype originated in a man in his fifties who had been exposed to COVID-19. For the CDR3, the DNA is TGCAGCGTTTGGCCAGGACTCAACACTGAAGCTTTCTTT. This translates into CSVWPGLNTEAFF.